Listed below are T cell receptor beta chains from one sample, sequenced in a study of cytomegalovirus exposure and HLA in healthy donors. Clones were sequenced by immunoSEQ multiplex PCR, and TCRdb holds only the in-frame ones, with some missing. The table includes 140,000 to 150,000 clones, about four fifths detected once. Material: PBMCs. Every receptor here comes from a man aged 35 to 55 in good health and CMV-seronegative. Each CDR3 is given with its conserved first and last residue. The D gene is left open where the match is weak. Size values are once, few and many counts, or a class for expanded clones, and some rows have none.

clone size	V gene	D gene	J gene	CDR3 protein	CDR3 DNA
NA	TRBV5-4	TRBD1	TRBJ2-7	CASSSVGDSSYEQYF	TGTGCCAGCAGCTCCGTAGGGGACAGCTCCTACGAGCAGTACTTC
once	TRBV6-1	TRBD1	TRBJ1-2	CASSPDRGYGYTF	TGTGCCAGCAGTCCGGACAGGGGCTATGGCTACACCTTC
NA	TRBV9	NA	TRBJ2-2	CASSMRQPTNTGELFF	TGTGCCAGCAGCATGAGACAGCCGACAAACACCGGGGAGCTGTTTTTT
NA	TRBV6-6	NA	TRBJ1-5	CASNLEGGYSNQPQHF	TGTGCCAGCAACCTCGAAGGAGGTTACAGCAATCAGCCCCAGCATTTT
NA	TRBV30	NA	TRBJ1-2	CAWSVQTGPNYGYTF	TGTGCCTGGAGTGTACAAACAGGGCCCAACTATGGCTACACCTTC
NA	TRBV7-2	NA	TRBJ2-3	CASRQDSPGDTQYF	TGTGCCAGCAGACAGGACAGCCCGGGGGATACGCAGTATTTT
NA	TRBV27	TRBD2	TRBJ2-3	CASSPNPSGGGAKDTQYF	TGTGCCAGCAGTCCCAACCCCTCTGGCGGGGGGGCAAAGGATACGCAGTATTTT
few	TRBV5-4	TRBD1	TRBJ2-6	CASSLGSGQVSGANVLTF	TGTGCCAGCAGCTTGGGCTCGGGACAGGTCTCTGGGGCCAACGTCCTGACTTTC
NA	TRBV5-1	NA	TRBJ2-7	CASRFTFVAYEQYF	TGCGCCAGCAGGTTCACTTTTGTTGCGTACGAGCAGTACTTC
NA	TRBV7-7	NA	TRBJ1-4	CASSPGVGANEKLFF	TGTGCTAGCAGCCCAGGGGTGGGGGCTAATGAAAAACTGTTTTTT
NA	TRBV29-1	TRBD1	TRBJ1-1	CSVRTGGSAEAFF	TGCAGCGTCCGGACAGGGGGTTCGGCTGAAGCTTTCTTT
NA	TRBV12-5	NA	TRBJ2-2	CASGLTVGVDTGELFF	TGTGCTAGTGGTTTGACGGTGGGCGTAGACACCGGGGAGCTGTTTTTT
NA	TRBV4-2	NA	TRBJ1-3	CASSQDWRSSGNTIYF	TGTGCCAGCAGCCAAGATTGGAGGTCTTCTGGAAACACCATATATTTT
once	TRBV15	TRBD1	TRBJ1-1	CATSRDYEDRGILWTEAFF	TGTGCCACCAGCAGAGATTATGAGGACAGGGGCATATTGTGGACTGAAGCTTTCTTT
NA	TRBV11-3	NA	TRBJ2-3	CASTPSSATTDTQYF	TGTGCCAGCACCCCAAGCAGCGCTACCACGGATACGCAGTATTTT
NA	TRBV5-1	NA	TRBJ1-6	CASSLVGANYSPLHF	TGCGCCAGCAGCTTGGTGGGAGCGAATTACTCACCCCTCCACTTT
NA	TRBV7-8	TRBD2	TRBJ2-2	CASSLGTSQNTGELFF	TGTGCCAGCAGCTTAGGGACTAGCCAGAACACCGGGGAGCTGTTTTTT
many	TRBV19	NA	TRBJ1-2	CASSMRGRNYGYTF	TGTGCCAGTAGTATGCGGGGTCGAAACTATGGCTACACCTTC
NA	TRBV29-1	TRBD2	TRBJ2-1	CSVGPGGSYNEQFF	TGCAGCGTTGGCCCGGGGGGGTCCTACAATGAGCAGTTCTTC
NA	TRBV30	TRBD1	TRBJ2-7	CAWSWTGRNYEQYF	TGTGCCTGGAGCTGGACAGGGCGTAATTACGAGCAGTACTTC
NA	TRBV7-6	NA	TRBJ2-3	CASSPGAGVEDTQYF	TGTGCCAGCAGCCCGGGAGCTGGGGTTGAAGATACGCAGTATTTT
once	TRBV7-2	NA	TRBJ1-6	CASSYERLPNSPLHF	TGTGCCAGCAGCTATGAGAGGCTCCCAAATTCACCCCTCCACTTT
NA	TRBV5-6	TRBD1	TRBJ1-2	CASSAGTGRDYGYTF	TGTGCCAGCAGCGCCGGGACAGGGCGTGACTATGGCTACACCTTC
NA	TRBV6-5	NA	TRBJ1-6	CASSYAPASRDSPLHF	TGTGCCAGCAGTTACGCCCCGGCAAGCAGGGATTCACCCCTCCACTTT
NA	TRBV30	NA	TRBJ1-1	CAWSSLAEAFF	TGTGCCTGGAGTAGCCTAGCTGAAGCTTTCTTT
NA	TRBV28	TRBD1	TRBJ1-4	CASSSSGQGATNEKLFF	TGTGCCAGCAGTTCGTCGGGACAGGGGGCAACTAATGAAAAACTGTTTTTT
NA	TRBV27	NA	TRBJ1-5	CASGTVNQPQHF	TGTGCCAGCGGTACAGTTAATCAGCCCCAGCATTTT
NA	TRBV13	NA	TRBJ2-2	CASTRNTGELFF	TGTGCCAGCACGAGGAACACCGGGGAGCTGTTTTTT
NA	TRBV6-5	TRBD1	TRBJ2-5	CASTRGLRETQYF	TGTGCCAGCACCAGGGGGCTCCGGGAGACCCAGTACTTC
NA	TRBV9	NA	TRBJ1-1	CASSPMNTEAFF	TGTGCCAGCAGCCCTATGAACACTGAAGCTTTCTTT
NA	TRBV27	TRBD2	TRBJ2-7	CASSPQGGLSYEQYF	TGTGCCAGCAGTCCCCAGGGAGGGTTGTCCTACGAGCAGTACTTC
few	TRBV2	NA	TRBJ2-3	CASRVGGTDTQYF	TGTGCCAGCAGGGTAGGGGGCACAGATACGCAGTATTTT
NA	TRBV4-1	TRBD1	TRBJ1-1	CASSLTWDSPNTEAFF	TGCGCCAGCAGCCTAACGTGGGACAGCCCGAACACTGAAGCTTTCTTT
NA	TRBV14	NA	TRBJ2-2	CASSRGRGNTGELFF	TGTGCCAGCAGCCGTGGACGGGGAAACACCGGGGAGCTGTTTTTT
once	TRBV19	NA	TRBJ2-2	CASSIDRVLGELFF	TGTGCCAGTAGTATAGACAGGGTCTTAGGGGAGCTGTTTTTT
NA	TRBV7-8	NA	TRBJ1-1	CASSFVMGRDTEAFF	TGTGCCAGCAGCTTCGTCATGGGTCGGGACACTGAAGCTTTCTTT
few	TRBV6-1	TRBD1	TRBJ2-5	CASRRDSGWTQYF	TGTGCCAGCAGAAGGGACAGTGGGTGGACCCAGTACTTC
NA	TRBV30	NA	TRBJ2-7	CAWSVKVGAEQYF	TGTGCCTGGAGTGTGAAGGTTGGGGCCGAGCAGTACTTC
NA	TRBV28	TRBD1	TRBJ2-3	CASTRTGWSDTQYF	TGTGCCAGCACCCGGACAGGGTGGTCAGATACGCAGTATTTT
NA	TRBV7-9	NA	TRBJ2-7	CASSFDSYEQYF	TGTGCCAGCAGCTTCGACAGCTACGAGCAGTACTTC
NA	TRBV19	TRBD1	TRBJ2-4	CASNQQGRDIQYF	TGTGCCAGTAACCAACAGGGGAGAGACATTCAGTACTTC
NA	TRBV9	TRBD1	TRBJ2-7	CASSSSGTGHYEQYF	TGTGCCAGCAGCTCCAGCGGGACAGGGCACTACGAGCAGTACTTC